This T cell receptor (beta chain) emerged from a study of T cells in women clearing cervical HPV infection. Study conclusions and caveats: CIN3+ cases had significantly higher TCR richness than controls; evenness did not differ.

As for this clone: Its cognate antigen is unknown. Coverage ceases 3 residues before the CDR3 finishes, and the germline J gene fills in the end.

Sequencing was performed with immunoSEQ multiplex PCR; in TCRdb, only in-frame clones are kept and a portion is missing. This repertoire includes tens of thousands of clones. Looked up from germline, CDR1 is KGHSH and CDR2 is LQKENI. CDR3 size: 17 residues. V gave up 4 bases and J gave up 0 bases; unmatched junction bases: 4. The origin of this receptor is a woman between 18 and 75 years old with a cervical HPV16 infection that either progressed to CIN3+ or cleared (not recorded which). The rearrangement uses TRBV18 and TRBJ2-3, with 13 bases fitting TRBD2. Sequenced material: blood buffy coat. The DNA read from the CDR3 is TGTGCCAGCTCACTCGGGACTAGCGGGATTAGCACAGATACG. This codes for CASSLGTSGISTDT. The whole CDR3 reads CASSLGTSGISTDTQYF.